This T cell receptor beta chain was observed in a study of T cell responses to AZD1222 COVID-19 vaccine (dated by TCRdb to about 2021). Concerning the study at large: TCR sequencing was performed for some 250 trial participants, of whom roughly 200 were given two doses of AZD1222 and 26 were given two doses of MenACWY control vaccine. Trial participants were enrolled by age into subgroups of 18-55, 56-69 and 70-plus years, and about 150, 27 and 61 TCR-sequenced participants, respectively, were included in these subgroups. Study-wide findings and limitations: Reportedly, close to half of the unique spike-specific TCRs recognized epitopes lying outside the regions that are mutated in the B.1.351 and B.1.1.7 variants. The whole spike protein was spanned by vaccine-associated CD4 TCRs, and dominant responses were seen in regions 160-218 and 743-854. Participants were mostly white British and included more females than males, and it was suggested by the authors that clonal diversity may have been underestimated. A significant rise in spike-specific TCR breadth and depth was observed after two AZD1222 doses relative to day 0 and relative to MenACWY recipients. Because no day 14 peak-response samples were available, the repertoires could be characterized only after the peak T cell response. Conclusions about previously exposed vaccinees were limited because only six or seven AZD1222 recipients were SARS-CoV-2 seropositive at baseline. In the small 56-69-year group, the increase in depth fell short of significance, most likely because of low power.

Deletion took 3 bases off V and 9 bases off J, with a span of 16 bases between the germline ends. CDR1 is given as SGHDT and CDR2 as YYEEEE, both from the germline V gene. Including cysteine and phenylalanine, the CDR3 has 14 amino acids. Just CDR3 DNA is preserved here, 42 bases in frame from base 1. Interpreted using the paper, the time point label stands for: about 28 days (+/-7) after the second vaccine dose. AZD1222 recipients with second doses at about 4 weeks or about 12 weeks were pooled, because spike-specific TCR depth and breadth did not differ between schedules. The vaccinee samples were drawn from two UK trials, COV001 and COV002, one of which was a single-blind randomized controlled phase 2/3 trial testing AZD1222 (ChAdOx1 nCoV-19) in healthy adults. For TCRbeta chain sequencing, PBMC samples from trial participants were taken at day 0 and at day 28 after the second dose. As for this clone: Its antigen target is currently unknown. Base quality data are lacking; no much larger clone is found one base away.

The CDR3 regions of human TCRbeta chains were subjected to immunosequencing. Turning to the authors' computational methods: Repertoire TCRs were matched against a reference library of SARS-CoV-2-specific TCRs generated with the MIRA antigen-specificity platform. Breadth was defined as the fraction of unique TCRs that were SARS-CoV-2-associated. Depth was defined as the fraction of total T cells that were SARS-CoV-2-associated. Using the MIRA data, each spike-specific TCR was assigned both to the spike region to which the TCR was reactive and to a CD4 or CD8 class. Log10-transformed breadth and depth values were compared by one-way ANOVA with Sidak's multiple comparisons tests. TCRdb retrieved this table from immuneACCESS and kept in-frame rearrangements only. Not all clones are present; in checked studies, unresolved V genes account for under half, and no reason is known for the remainder. That table is the source of V, J and clone size, and D and trimming were worked out from the DNA. Present in this sample are 150,000 to 250,000 clones, 90% to 95% of which were seen just once. The ten largest account for roughly 3.5% of the sample.

The TCR was taken from an adult who received the AZD1222 COVID-19 vaccine. Here the chain combines TRBV5-6 and TRBJ1-5; the D segment could be TRBD1, given 6 matching bases. Material: peripheral blood, obtained 28 days after the second AZD1222 dose. CDR3 sequence: CASSSRGISPPQHF. The DNA sequence is given as TGTGCCAGCAGCTCCAGGGGAATCTCACCGCCCCAGCATTTT.